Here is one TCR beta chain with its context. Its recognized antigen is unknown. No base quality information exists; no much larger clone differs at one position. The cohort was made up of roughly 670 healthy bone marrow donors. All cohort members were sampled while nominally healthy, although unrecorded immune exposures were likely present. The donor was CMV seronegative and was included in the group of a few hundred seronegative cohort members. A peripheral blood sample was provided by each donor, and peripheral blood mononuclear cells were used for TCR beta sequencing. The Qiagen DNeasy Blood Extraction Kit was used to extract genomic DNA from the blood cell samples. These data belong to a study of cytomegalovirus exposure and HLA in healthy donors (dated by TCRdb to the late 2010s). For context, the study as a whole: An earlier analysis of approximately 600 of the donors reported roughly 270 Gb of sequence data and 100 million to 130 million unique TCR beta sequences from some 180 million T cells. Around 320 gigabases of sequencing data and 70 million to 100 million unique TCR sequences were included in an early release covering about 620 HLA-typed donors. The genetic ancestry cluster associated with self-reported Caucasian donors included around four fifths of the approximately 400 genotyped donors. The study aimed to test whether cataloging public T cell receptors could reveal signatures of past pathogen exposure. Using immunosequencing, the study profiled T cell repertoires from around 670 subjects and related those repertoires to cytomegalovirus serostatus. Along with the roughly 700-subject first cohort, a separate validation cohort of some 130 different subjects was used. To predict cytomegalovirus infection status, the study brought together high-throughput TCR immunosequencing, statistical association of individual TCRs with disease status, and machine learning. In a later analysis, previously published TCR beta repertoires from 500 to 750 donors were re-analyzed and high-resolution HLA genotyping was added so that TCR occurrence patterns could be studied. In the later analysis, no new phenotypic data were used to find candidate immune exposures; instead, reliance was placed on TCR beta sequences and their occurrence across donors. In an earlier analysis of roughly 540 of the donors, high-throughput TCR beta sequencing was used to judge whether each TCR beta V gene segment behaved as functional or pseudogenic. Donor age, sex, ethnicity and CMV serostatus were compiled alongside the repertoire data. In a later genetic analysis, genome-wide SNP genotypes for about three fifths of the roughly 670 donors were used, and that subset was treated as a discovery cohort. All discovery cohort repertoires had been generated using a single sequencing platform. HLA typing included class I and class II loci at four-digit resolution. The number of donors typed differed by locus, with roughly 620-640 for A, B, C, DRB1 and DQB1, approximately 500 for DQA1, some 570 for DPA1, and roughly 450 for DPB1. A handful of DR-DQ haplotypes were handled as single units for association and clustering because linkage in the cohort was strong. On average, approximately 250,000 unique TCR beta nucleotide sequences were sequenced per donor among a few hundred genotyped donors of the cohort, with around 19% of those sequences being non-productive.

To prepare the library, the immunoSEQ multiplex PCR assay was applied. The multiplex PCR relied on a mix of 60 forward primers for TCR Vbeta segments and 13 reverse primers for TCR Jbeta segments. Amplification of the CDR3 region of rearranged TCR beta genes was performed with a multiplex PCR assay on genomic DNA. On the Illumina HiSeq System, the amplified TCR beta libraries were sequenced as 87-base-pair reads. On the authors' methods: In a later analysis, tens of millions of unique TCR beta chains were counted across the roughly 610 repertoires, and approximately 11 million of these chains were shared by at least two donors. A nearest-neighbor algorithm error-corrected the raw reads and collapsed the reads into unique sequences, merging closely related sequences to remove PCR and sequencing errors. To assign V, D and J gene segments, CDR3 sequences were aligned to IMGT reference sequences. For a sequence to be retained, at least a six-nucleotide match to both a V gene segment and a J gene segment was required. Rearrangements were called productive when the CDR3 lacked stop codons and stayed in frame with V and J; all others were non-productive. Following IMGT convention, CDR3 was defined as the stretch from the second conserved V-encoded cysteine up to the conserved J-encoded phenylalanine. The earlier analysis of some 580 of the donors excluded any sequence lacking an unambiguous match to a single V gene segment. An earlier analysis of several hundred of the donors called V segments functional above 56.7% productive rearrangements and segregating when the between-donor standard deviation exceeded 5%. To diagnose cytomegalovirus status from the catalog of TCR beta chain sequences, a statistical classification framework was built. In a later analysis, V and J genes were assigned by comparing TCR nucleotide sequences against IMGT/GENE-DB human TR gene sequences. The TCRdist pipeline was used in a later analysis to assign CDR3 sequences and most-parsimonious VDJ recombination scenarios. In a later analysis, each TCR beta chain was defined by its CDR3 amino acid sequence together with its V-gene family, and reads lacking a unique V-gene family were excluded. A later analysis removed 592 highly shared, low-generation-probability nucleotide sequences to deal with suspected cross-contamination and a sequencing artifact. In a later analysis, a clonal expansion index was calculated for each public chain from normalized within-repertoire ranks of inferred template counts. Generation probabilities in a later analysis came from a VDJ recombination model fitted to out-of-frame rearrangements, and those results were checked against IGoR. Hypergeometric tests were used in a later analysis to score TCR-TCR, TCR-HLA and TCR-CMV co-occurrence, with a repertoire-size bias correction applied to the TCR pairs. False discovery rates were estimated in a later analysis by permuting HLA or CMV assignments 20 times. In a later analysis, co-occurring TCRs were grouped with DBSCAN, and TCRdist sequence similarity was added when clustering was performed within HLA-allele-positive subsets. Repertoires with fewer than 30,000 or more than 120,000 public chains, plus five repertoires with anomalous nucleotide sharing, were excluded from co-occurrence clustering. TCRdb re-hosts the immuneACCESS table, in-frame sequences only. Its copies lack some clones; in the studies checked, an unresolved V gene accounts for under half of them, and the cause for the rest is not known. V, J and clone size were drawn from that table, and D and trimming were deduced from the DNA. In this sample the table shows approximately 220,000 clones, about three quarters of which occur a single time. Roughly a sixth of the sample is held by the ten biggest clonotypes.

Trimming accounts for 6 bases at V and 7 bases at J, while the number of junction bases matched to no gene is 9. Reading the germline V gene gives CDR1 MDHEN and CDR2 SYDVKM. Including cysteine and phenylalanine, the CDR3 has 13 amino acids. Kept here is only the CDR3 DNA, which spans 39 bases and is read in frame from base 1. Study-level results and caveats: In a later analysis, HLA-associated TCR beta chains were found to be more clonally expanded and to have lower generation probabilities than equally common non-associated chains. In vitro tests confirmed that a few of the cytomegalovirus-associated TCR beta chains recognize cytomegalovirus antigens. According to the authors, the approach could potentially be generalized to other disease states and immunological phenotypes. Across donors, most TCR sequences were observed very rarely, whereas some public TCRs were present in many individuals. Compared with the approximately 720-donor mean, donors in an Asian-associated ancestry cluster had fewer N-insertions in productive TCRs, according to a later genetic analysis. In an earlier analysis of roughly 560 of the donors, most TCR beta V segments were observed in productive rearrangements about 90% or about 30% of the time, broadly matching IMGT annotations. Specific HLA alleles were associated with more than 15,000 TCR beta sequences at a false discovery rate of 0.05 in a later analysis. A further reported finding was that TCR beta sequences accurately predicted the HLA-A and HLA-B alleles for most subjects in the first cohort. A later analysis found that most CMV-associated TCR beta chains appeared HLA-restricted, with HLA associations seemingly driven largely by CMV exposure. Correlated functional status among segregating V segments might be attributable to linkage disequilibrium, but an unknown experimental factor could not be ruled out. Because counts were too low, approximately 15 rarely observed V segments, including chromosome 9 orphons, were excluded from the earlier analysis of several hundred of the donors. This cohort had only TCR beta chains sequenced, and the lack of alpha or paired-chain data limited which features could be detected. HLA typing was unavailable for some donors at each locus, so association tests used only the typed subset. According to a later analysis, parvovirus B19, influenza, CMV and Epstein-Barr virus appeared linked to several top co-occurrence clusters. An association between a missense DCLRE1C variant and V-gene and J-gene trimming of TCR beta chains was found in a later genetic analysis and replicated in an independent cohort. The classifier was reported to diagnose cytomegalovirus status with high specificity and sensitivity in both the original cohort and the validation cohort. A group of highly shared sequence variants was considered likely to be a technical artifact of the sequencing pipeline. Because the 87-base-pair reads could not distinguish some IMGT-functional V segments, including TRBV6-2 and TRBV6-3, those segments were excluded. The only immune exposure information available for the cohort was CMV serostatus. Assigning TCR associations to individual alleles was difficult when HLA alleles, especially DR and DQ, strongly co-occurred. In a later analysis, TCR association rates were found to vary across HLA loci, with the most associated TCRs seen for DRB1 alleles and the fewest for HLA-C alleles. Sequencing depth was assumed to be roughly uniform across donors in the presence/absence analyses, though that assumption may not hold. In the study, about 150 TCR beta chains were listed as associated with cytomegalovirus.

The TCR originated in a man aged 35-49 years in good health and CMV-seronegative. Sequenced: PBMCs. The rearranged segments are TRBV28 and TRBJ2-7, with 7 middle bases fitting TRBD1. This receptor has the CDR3 CASSKTGRREQYF. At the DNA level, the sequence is TGTGCCAGCAGCAAGACAGGGCGGCGAGAGCAGTACTTC.